This T cell receptor (beta chain) appears in the sequencing data of a study of T cell repertoires in cytomegalovirus infection. Study details: A matching HLA type, together with CMV infection, was signaled by public TCR beta signatures. The study's findings and limits: Carriage of CMV together with the relevant HLA was identifiable through cumulative public TCR beta family frequency. Dominating the ex vivo response were TCR beta clonotypes that were CMV-specific and HLA-C-restricted.

This clonotype was found many times. Its matching antigen is unknown. The ends were cut back, 6 bases at V and 3 bases at J, with 19 bases in the middle. This CDR3 is 15 amino acids long. The V gene's germline CDR1 is SQVTM and CDR2 ANQGSEA. Each CDR3 protein gets one entry after TCRdb re-called the reads with MiXCR. The table records around 130,000 distinct CDR3 sequences, roughly 25% of them present only once. This sequence originates from a human donor in good health (CMV status not recorded). Some clones in this sample may be carry-over from other donors' samples. The chain carries TRBV29-1 and TRBJ2-3; the D gene is possibly TRBD2 (5 bases). Sequencing was done on a sample of PBMCs, sequenced either directly or after in vitro stimulation (not recorded which). CDR3 amino acids: CSVFIVPRGTDTQYF. In DNA, the CDR3 is TGCAGCGTCTTTATAGTCCCAAGAGGGACAGATACGCAGTATTTT.